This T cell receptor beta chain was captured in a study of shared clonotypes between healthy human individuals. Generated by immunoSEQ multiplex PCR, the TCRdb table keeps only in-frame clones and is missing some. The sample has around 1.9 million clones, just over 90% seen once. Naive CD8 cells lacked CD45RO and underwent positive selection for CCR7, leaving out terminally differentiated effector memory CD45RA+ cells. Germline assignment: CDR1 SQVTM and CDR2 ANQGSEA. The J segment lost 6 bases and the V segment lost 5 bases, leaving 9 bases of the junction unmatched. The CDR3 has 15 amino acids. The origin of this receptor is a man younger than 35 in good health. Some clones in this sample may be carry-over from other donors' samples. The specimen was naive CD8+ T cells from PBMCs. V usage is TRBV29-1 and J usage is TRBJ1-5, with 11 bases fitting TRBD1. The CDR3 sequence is CSVSSPGQGVQPQHF. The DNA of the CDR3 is TGCAGCGTTTCCTCCCCGGGACAGGGGGTTCAGCCCCAGCATTTT.